This T cell receptor beta chain derives from a study of glioma-infiltrating T cells. Overall study results and limits: Tissue-blood divergence was below expectation in non-neoplastic patients, above in gliomas. Only very few CDR3 sequences appeared in both tissue and blood.

This clonotype was seen only a few times. The antigen is not known. V trimming: 4 bases; J trimming: 3 bases; junction bases outside the gene matches: 5. This CDR3 has 15 amino acids. Germline V gene data show CDR1 as SGHNT and CDR2 as YYREEE (reference sequence). Using RNA template, CDR3s of TCR alpha and beta were amplified with iRepertoire arm-PCR. Input was about 95-400 ng of tissue mRNA or PBMC total RNA. TCRdb redid the calling of the multiplex PCR reads with MiXCR, one entry per CDR3 protein. The sample gives fewer than 250,000 distinct CDR3 sequences, 30% to 40% of which show up once; 20% is in the top ten.

The chain links TRBV5-4 to TRBJ1-2; TRBD1 aligns across 11 bases. The sequence was obtained from a human donor with low-grade glioma or glioblastoma, undergoing nonglioma brain surgery, or in good health (not recorded which). The sequenced material came from glioma tissue, nonneoplastic brain tissue, or PBMCs (not recorded which). The DNA of the CDR3 is TGTGCCAGCAGCGACGGACAGGGGGCATACTATGGCTACACCTTC. Its translation is CASSDGQGAYYGYTF. The complete variable domain, with remaining parts taken from reference TRBV5-4 and TRBJ1-2, reads ETGVTQSPTHLIKTRGQQVTLRCSSQSGHNTVSWYQQALGQGPQFIFQYYREEENGRGNFPPRFSGLQFPNYSSELNVNALELDDSALYLCASSDGQGAYYGYTFGSGTRLTVV.